This TCR beta chain comes out of a study of shared clonotypes between healthy human individuals. Cells designated naive CD8 were CD45RO-negative and were positively selected for CCR7, with terminally differentiated effector memory CD45RA+ cells excluded. V was pared by 1 base and J by 4 bases, with 9 bases between. The CDR3 is made up of 14 amino acids. Germline V gene data show CDR1 as SEHNR and CDR2 as FQNEAQ (reference sequence). The protocol was immunoSEQ multiplex PCR, while the TCRdb copy is restricted to in-frame clones and leaves out a portion. The sample shows around 2.1 million clones, just over 90% of them seen only once.

The chain is built from TRBV7-9 and TRBJ2-3; no clear D. The specimen was naive CD8+ T cells from PBMCs. The clonotype comes from a man between 18 and 35 years old in good health. Some clones in this sample may be carry-over from other donors' samples. The CDR3 loop is CASSLGPGPDTQYF. The CDR3 coding sequence is TGTGCCAGCAGCTTAGGGCCGGGTCCAGATACGCAGTATTTT.